Below are 4 T cell receptor beta chains sequenced from a single sample in a study of blood T cells in healthy people across ages (dated by TCRdb to the mid-2010s). The receptor library was made with 5' RACE. The data were produced on an Illumina HiSeq 2500. A second roughly 6 to 12 cycle PCR used a sample-barcoded 5' primer and a J-beta primer mix. Using fastp trimming at Q25 and MiXCR clonotype assembly, TCRdb reanalyzed the public sequencing data and kept in-frame beta chains. Here each entry gathers all rows of one CDR3 protein and keeps the most common genes and DNA. This sample lists some 760,000 distinct CDR3 sequences; 20% to 25% were detected once. The biggest ten clones account for 9.4% of the sample. The sample was also reused in another study, on T cells of mothers and their children.

The source material was blood. The receptors were gathered from a boy between 10 and 17 years old in good health.

In its sample, this clonotype was seen a few times. The chain joins TRBV5-4 to TRBJ2-3; no reliable D call. V lost 2 bases and J 0 bases, leaving 4 bases between the germline ends. Germline values: CDR1 SGHNT, CDR2 YYREEE (reference sequence). The CDR3 has 13 residues. This CDR3 is CASSFHSTDTQYF. The CDR3 bases are TGTGCCAGCAGCTTCCATAGCACAGATACGCAGTATTTT.

This clonotype was counted many times. This sequence joins TRBV12-3 or TRBV12-4 and TRBJ2-3, with D unresolved. V lost 4 bases to trimming and J lost 0 bases, with 5 bases between them. The length of the CDR3 is 13 residues. This CDR3 is CASSSSSTDTQYF. CDR3 sequence (DNA): TGTGCCAGCAGTTCATCTAGCACAGATACGCAGTATTTT.

This chain joins TRBV7-6 and TRBJ1-2, with a tentative D call TRBD1 (5 bases). The CDR3 has 13 residues. The V and J ends lost 3 bases and 6 bases respectively, with 11 bases between them. Germline assignment: CDR1 SGHVS and CDR2 FNYEAQ. The DNA of the CDR3 is TGTGCCAGCAGCTTGCCAGGGAGAAATGGCTACACCTTC. Its translation: CASSLPGRNGYTF.

The rearrangement joins TRBV29-1 to TRBJ2-6; D is undetermined. With 7 bases removed from V and 0 bases from J, the gap between germline ends came to 13 bases. The CDR3 length is 15 residues. Germline CDR1 SQVTM, CDR2 ANQGSEA. For the CDR3, the DNA is TGCAGCGCCGCGGACGGATTCTCTGGGGCCAACGTCCTGACTTTC. Translated: CSAADGFSGANVLTF.